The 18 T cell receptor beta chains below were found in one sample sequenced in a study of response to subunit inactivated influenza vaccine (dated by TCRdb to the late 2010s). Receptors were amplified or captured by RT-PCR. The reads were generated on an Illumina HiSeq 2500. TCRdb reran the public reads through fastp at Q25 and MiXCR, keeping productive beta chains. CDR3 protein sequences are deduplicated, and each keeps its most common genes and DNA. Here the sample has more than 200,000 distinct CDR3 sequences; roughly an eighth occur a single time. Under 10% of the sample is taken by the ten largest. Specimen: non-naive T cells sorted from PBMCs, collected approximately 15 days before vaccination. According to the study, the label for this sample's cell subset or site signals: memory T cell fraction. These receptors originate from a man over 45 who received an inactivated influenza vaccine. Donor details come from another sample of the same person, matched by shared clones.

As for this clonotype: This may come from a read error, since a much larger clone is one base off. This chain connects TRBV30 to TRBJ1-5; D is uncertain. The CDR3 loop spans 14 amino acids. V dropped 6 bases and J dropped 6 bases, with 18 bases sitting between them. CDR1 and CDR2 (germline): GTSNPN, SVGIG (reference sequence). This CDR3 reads CACSAGSGTQPQHF. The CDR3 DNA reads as TGTGCCTGCTCGGCGGGTAGCGGCACTCAGCCCCAGCATTTT.

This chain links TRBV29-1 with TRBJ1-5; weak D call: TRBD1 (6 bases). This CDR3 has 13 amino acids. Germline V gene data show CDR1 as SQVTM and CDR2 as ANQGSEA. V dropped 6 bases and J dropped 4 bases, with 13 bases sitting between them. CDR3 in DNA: TGCAGCGTAGTGACAGGAGAAAATCAGCCCCAGCATTTT. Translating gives CSVVTGENQPQHF.

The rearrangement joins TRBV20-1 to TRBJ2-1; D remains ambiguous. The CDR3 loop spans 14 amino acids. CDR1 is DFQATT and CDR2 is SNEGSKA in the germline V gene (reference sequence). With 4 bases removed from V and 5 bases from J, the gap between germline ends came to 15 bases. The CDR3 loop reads CSAINTGTNNEQFF. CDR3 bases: TGCAGTGCTATAAACACGGGTACCAACAATGAGCAGTTCTTC.

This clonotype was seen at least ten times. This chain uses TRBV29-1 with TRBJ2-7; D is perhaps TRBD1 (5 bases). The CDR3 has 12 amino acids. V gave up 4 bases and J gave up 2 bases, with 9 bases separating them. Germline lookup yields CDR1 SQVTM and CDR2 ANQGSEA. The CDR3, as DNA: TGCAGCGTTGGGCAGGGAACCTACGAGCAGTACTTC. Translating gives CSVGQGTYEQYF.

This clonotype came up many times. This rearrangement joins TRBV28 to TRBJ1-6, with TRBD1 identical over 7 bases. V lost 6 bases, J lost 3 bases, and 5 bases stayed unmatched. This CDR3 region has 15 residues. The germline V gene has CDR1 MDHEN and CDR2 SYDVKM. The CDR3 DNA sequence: TGTGCCAGCAGGGGGGACAGAAACTATAATTCACCCCTCCACTTT. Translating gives CASRGDRNYNSPLHF.

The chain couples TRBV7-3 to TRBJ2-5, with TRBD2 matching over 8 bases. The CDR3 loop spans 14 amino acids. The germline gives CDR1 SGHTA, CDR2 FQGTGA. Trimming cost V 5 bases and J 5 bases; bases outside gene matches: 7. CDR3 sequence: CASSPSGSGETQYF. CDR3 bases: TGTGCCAGCAGCCCAAGCGGGAGTGGGGAGACCCAGTACTTC. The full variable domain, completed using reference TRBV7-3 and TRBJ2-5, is GAGVSQTPSNKVTEKGKYVELRCDPISGHTALYWYRQSLGQGPEFLIYFQGTGAADDSGLPNDRFFAVRPEGSVSTLKIQRTERGDSAVYLCASSPSGSGETQYFGPGTRLLVL.

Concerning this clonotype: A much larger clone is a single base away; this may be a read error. The CDR3 region is CASSLWGAAWETQYF. CDR3 DNA: TGTGCCAGCAGCTTGTGGGGGGCGGCATGGGAGACCCAGTACTTC. The chain uses TRBV5-6 and TRBJ2-5; the D gene could be TRBD1 or TRBD2 (6 bases each). The CDR3 runs 15 residues. With 1 base removed from V and 5 bases from J, the gap between germline ends came to 15 bases. CDR1 SGHDT and CDR2 YYEEEE come from the germline V gene.

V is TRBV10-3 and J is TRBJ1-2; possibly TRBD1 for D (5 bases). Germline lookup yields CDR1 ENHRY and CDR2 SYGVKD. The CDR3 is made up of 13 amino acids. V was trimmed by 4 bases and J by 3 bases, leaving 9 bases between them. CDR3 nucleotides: TGTGCCATCAGTGTGAGGGGCGACTATGGCTACACCTTC. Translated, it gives CAISVRGDYGYTF.

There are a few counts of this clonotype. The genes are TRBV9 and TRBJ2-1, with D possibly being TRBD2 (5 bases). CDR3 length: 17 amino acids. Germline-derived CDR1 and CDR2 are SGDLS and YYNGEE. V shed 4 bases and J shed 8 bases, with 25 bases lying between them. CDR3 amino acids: CASSITAGIQLLDEQFF. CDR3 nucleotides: TGTGCCAGCAGCATAACGGCCGGGATCCAATTGTTGGATGAGCAGTTCTTC.

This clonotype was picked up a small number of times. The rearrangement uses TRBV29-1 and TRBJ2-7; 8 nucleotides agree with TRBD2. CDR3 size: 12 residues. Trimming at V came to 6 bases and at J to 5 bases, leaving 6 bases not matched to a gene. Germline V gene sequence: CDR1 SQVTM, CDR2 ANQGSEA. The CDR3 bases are TGCAGCGTGAGGACTAGCTGGGACGAGCAGTACTTC. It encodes CSVRTSWDEQYF.

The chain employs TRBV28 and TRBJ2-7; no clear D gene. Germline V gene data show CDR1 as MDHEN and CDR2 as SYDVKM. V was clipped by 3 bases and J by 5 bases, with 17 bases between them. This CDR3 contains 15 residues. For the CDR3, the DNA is TGTGCCAGCAGTTTCAGTGACTTCCGGTCCCACGAGCAGTACTTC. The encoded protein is CASSFSDFRSHEQYF.

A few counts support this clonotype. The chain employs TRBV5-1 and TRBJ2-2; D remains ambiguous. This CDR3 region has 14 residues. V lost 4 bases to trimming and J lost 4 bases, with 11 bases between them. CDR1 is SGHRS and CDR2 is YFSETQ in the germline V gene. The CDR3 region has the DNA TGCGCCAGCAGCACCACTATAACCACCGGGGAGCTGTTTTTT. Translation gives CASSTTITTGELFF.

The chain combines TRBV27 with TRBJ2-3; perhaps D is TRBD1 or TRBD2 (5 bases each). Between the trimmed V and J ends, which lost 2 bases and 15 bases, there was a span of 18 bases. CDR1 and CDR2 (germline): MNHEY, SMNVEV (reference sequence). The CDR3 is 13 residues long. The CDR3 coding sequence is TGTGCCAGCAGTTTAGGGGACGGTCGTCTGCGATATTTT. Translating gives CASSLGDGRLRYF.

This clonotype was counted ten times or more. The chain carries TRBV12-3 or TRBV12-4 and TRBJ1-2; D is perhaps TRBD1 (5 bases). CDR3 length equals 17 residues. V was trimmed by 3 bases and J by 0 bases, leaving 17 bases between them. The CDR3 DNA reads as TGTGCCAGCAGTTTTTCAGCCGGGACCGCACCTAACTATGGCTACACCTTC. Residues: CASSFSAGTAPNYGYTF.

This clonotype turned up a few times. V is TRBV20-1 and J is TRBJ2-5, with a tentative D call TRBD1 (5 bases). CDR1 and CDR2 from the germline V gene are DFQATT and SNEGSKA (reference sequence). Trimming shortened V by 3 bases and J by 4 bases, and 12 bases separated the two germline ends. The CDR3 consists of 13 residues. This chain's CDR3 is CSASIRVGETQYF. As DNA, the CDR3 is TGCAGTGCTAGCATCAGGGTCGGAGAGACCCAGTACTTC.

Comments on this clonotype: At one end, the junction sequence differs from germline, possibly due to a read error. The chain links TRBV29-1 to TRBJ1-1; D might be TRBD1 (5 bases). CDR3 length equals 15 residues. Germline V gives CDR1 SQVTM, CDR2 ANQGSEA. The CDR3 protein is CSARPLGTANTQAFF. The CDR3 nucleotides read TGCAGCGCCCGCCCGCTGGGGACGGCGAACACTCAAGCTTTCTTT.

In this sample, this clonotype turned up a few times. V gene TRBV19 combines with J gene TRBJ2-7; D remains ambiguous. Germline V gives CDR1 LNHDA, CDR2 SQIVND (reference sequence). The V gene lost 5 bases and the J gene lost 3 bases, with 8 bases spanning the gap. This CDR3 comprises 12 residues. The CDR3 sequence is CASSGSRYEQYF. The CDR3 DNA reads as TGTGCCAGTAGTGGATCCCGCTACGAGCAGTACTTC.

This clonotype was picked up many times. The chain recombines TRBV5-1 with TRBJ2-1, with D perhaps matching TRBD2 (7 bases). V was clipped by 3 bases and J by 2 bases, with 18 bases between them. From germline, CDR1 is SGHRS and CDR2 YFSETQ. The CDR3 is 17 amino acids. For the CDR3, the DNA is TGCGCCAGCAGCTCCCGGACTAGGGGGGGGGCCTACAATGAGCAGTTCTTC. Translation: CASSSRTRGGAYNEQFF.